This T cell receptor beta chain was recovered during a study of CD8 T cells in ankylosing spondylitis. General study points: A motif in TCR beta, a set of roughly eight highly homologous variants, appeared characteristic of ankylosing spondylitis blood.

A single record per CDR3 protein comes from TCRdb applying MiXCR to the 5' RACE reads. Here the sample spans some 840,000 distinct CDR3 sequences, about 12% being singletons. About this clonotype: What it recognizes is unknown.

Germline V gives CDR1 SGHDN, CDR2 FVKESK. Deletions cut 4 bases from V and 8 bases from J, with 9 bases between. The CDR3 has 13 amino acids. Input material: blood, either unsorted or a sorted T cell fraction (not recorded which). The TCR sequence derives from a male donor with ankylosing spondylitis. The chain employs TRBV14 and TRBJ1-6; no clear D gene. The DNA for the CDR3 is TGTGCCAGCAGCCCCCACCCCTATTCACCCCTCCACTTT. This encodes CASSPHPYSPLHF.